The TCR beta chain under discussion was sequenced for a study of cytomegalovirus exposure and HLA in healthy donors. Looking at the study overall: An early data release held some 85 million unique TCRs from HLA-typed donors. Study results and limitations: When a later analysis was performed, an Asian-associated ancestry cluster reportedly had fewer N-insertions than the roughly 640-donor mean. Per a later analysis, 15,000 to 20,000 TCR beta sequences showed association with HLA alleles at 0.05 false discovery rate. There were some public TCRs occurring in many donors, but most TCR sequences were rare.

Primers included in the PCR were 60 Vbeta and 13 Jbeta primers. Clones were sequenced by immunoSEQ multiplex PCR, and TCRdb holds only the in-frame ones, with some missing. The profile shows about 160,000 clones, approximately 86% of them singletons. This CDR3 comprises 16 residues. The germline CDR1 and CDR2 sequences are LNHDA and SQIVND (reference sequence). Trimming removed 9 bases at V and 0 bases at J, with 15 bases between. Regarding this clone: Its matching antigen is unknown.

The rearrangement joins TRBV19 to TRBJ1-6; D uncertain. The material sequenced was PBMCs. The TCR comes from a woman between 18 and 30 years old in good health and CMV-seronegative. The CDR3 reads CASANHWSSYNSPLHF. CDR3 DNA: TGTGCCAGCGCCAACCACTGGAGCTCCTATAATTCACCCCTCCACTTT.